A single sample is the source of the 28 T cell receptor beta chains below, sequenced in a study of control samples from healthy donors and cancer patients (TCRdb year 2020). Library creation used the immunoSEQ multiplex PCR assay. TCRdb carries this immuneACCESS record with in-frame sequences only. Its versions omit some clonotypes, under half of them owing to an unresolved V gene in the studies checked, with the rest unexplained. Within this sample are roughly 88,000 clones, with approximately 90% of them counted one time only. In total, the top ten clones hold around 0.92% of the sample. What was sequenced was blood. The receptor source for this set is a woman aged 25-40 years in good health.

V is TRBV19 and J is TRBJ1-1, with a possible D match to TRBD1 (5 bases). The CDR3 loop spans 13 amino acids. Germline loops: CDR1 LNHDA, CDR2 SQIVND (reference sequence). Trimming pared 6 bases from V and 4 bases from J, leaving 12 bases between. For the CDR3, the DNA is TGTGCCAGTAGGCCCCCTCAGGGCACTGAAGCTTTCTTT. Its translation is CASRPPQGTEAFF.

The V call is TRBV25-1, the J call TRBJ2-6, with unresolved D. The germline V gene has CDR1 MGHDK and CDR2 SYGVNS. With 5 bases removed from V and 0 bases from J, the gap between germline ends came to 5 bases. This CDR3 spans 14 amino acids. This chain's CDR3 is CASSWSSGANVLTF. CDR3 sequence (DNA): TGTGCCAGCAGTTGGAGCTCTGGGGCCAACGTCCTGACTTTC.

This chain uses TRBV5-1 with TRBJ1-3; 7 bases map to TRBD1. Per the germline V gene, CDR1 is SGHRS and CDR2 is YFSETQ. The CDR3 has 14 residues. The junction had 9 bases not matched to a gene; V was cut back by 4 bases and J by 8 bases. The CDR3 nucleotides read TGCGCCAGCAGCCCACAGGGGTCGGTGGACACCATATATTTT. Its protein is CASSPQGSVDTIYF.

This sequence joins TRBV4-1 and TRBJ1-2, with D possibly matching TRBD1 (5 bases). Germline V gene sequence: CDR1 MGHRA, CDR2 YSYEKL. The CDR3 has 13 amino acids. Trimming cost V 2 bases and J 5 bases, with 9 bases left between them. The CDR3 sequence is CASSQPGRYGYTF. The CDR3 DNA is TGCGCCAGCAGCCAACCGGGACGGTATGGCTACACCTTC.

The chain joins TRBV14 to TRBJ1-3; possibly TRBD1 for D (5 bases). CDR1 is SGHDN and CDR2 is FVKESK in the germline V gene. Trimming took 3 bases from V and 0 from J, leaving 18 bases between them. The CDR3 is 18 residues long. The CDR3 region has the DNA TGTGCCAGCAGCCACTTCCAAGGCCAGGGCAACTCTGGAAACACCATATATTTT. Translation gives CASSHFQGQGNSGNTIYF. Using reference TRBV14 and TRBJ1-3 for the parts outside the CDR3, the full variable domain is EAGVTQFPSHSVIEKGQTVTLRCDPISGHDNLYWYRRVMGKEIKFLLHFVKESKQDESGMPNNRFLAERTGGTYSTLKVQPAELEDSGVYFCASSHFQGQGNSGNTIYFGEGSWLTVV.

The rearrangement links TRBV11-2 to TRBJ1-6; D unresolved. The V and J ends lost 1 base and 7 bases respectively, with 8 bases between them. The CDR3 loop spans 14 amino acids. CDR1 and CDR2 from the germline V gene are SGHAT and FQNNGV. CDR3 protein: CASSLGTQNSPLHF. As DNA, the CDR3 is TGTGCCAGCAGCTTAGGGACGCAGAATTCACCCCTCCACTTT.

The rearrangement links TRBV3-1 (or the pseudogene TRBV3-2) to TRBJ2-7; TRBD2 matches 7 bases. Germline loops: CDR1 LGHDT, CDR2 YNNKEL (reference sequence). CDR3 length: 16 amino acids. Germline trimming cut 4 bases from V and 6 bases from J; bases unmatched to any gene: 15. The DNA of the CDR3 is TGTGCCAGCAGCCCCCCACGGGGCGGGGCTAGCGGCGAGCAGTACTTC. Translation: CASSPPRGGASGEQYF.

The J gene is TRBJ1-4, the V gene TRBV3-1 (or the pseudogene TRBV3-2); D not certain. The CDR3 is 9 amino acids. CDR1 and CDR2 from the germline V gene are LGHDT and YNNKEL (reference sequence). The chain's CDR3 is CAFPKKLFF. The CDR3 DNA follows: TGTGCTTTCCCGAAAAAACTGTTTTTT.

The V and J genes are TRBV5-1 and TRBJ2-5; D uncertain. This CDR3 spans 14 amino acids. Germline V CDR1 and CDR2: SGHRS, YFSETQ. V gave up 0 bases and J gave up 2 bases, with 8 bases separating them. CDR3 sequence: CASSLDGVQETQYF. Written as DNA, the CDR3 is TGCGCCAGCAGCTTGGATGGAGTTCAAGAGACCCAGTACTTC.

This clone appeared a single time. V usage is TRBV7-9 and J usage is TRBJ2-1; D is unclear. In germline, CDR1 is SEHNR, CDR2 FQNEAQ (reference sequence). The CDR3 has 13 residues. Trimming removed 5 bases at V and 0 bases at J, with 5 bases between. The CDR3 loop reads CASSPPSYNEQFF. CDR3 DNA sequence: TGTGCCAGCAGCCCACCCTCCTACAATGAGCAGTTCTTC.

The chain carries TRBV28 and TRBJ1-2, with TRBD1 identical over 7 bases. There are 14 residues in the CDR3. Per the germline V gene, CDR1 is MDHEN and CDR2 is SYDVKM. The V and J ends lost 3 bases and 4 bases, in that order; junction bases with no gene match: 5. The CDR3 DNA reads TGTGCCAGCAGTTTGGGACAGAGTATCTATGGCTACACCTTC. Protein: CASSLGQSIYGYTF.

CDR3 sequence: CASSARQGNTEAFF. The DNA of the CDR3 is TGTGCCAGCAGCGCCCGACAGGGGAACACTGAAGCTTTCTTT. This chain uses TRBV5-4 with TRBJ1-1, with 7 bases lining up with TRBD1. The CDR3 sequence is 14 residues long. Germline V gives CDR1 SGHNT, CDR2 YYREEE (reference sequence). Trimming removed 4 bases from V and 1 base from J; junction bases left unmatched: 4.

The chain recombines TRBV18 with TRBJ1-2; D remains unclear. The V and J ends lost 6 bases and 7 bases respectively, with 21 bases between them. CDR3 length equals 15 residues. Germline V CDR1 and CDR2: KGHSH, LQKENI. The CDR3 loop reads CASSQQPNPIGGYTF. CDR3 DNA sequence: TGTGCCAGCTCGCAACAACCAAACCCGATCGGTGGCTACACCTTC.

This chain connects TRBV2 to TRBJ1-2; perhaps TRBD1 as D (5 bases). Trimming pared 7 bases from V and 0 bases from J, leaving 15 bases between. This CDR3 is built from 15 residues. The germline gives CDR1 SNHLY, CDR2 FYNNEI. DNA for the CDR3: TGTGCCAGCACCCCCTCCACAGGTTCTAACTATGGCTACACCTTC. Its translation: CASTPSTGSNYGYTF. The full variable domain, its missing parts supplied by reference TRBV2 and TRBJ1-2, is EPEVTQTPSHQVTQMGQEVILRCVPISNHLYFYWYRQILGQKVEFLVSFYNNEISEKSEIFDDQFSVERPDGSNFTLKIRSTKLEDSAMYFCASTPSTGSNYGYTFGSGTRLTVV.

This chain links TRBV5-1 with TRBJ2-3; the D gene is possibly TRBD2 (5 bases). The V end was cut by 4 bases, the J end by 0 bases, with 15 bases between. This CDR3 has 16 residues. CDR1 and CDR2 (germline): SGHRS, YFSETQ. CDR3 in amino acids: CASSLPPERSTDTQYF. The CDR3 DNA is TGCGCCAGCAGCCTCCCACCGGAGCGGAGCACAGATACGCAGTATTTT.

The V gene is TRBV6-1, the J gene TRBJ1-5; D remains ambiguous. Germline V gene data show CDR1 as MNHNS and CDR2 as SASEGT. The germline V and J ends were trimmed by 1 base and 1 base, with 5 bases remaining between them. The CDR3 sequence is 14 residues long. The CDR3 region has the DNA TGTGCCAGCAGTGAAGTCGACAGCAATCAGCCCCAGCATTTT. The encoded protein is CASSEVDSNQPQHF.

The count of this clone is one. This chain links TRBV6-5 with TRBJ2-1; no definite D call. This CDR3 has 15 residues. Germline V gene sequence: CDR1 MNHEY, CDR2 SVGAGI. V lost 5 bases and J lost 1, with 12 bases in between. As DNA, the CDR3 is TGTGCCAGCAGTCTCCTCCCGCGGTCCTACAATGAGCAGTTCTTC. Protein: CASSLLPRSYNEQFF.

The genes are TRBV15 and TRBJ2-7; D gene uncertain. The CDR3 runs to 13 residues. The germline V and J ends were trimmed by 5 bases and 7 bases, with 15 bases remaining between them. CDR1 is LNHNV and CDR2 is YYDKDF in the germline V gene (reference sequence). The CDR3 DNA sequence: TGTGCCACCAGCCGGCCGTTAGTCGGGGAGCAGTACTTC. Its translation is CATSRPLVGEQYF. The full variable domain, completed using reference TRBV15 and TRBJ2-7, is DAMVIQNPRYQVTQFGKPVTLSCSQTLNHNVMYWYQQKSSQAPKLLFHYYDKDFNNEADTPDNFQSRRPNTSFCFLDIRSPGLGDTAMYLCATSRPLVGEQYFGPGTRLTVT.

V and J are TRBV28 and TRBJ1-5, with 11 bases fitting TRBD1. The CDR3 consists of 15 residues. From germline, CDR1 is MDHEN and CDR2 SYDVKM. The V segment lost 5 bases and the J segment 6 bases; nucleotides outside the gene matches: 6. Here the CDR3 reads CASSKDRGQAQPQHF. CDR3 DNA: TGTGCCAGCAGTAAGGACAGGGGGCAGGCTCAGCCCCAGCATTTT.

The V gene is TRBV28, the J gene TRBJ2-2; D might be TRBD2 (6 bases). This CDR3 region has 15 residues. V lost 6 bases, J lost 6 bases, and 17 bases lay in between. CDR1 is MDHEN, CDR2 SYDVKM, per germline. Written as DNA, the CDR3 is TGTGCCAGCAGCGGGCGACGACGGGGGTCCGGGGAGCTGTTTTTT. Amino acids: CASSGRRRGSGELFF.

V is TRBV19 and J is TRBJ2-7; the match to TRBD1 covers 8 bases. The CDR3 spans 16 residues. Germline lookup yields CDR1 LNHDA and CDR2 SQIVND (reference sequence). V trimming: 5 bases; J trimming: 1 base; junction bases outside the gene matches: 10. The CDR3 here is CASSRTGSVLSYEQYF. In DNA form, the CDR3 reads TGTGCCAGTAGTCGGACAGGGAGCGTCCTATCCTACGAGCAGTACTTC.

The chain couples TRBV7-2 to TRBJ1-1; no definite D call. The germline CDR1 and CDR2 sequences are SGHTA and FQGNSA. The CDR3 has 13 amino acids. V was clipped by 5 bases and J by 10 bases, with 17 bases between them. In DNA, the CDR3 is TGTGCCAGCAGCGACAACTACTGGGCGCTAGCTTTCTTT. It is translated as CASSDNYWALAFF.

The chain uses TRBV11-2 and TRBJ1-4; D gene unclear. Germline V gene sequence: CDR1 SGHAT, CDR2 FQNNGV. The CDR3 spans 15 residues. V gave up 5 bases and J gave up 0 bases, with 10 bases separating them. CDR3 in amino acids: CASSPNSATNEKLFF. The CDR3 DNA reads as TGTGCCAGCAGCCCTAACAGTGCAACTAATGAAAAACTGTTTTTT.

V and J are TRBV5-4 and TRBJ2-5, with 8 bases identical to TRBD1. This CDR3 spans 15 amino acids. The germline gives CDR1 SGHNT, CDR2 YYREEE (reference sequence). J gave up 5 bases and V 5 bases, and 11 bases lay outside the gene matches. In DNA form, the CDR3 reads TGTGCCAGCAGTCCCCGGACAGGGAATTTGGAGACCCAGTACTTC. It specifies CASSPRTGNLETQYF.

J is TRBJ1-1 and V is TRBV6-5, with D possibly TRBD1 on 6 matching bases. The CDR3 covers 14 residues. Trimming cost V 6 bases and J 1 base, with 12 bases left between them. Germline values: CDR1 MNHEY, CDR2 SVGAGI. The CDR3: CASRLRGTNTEAFF. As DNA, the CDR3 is TGTGCCAGCAGGCTCAGGGGCACGAACACTGAAGCTTTCTTT.

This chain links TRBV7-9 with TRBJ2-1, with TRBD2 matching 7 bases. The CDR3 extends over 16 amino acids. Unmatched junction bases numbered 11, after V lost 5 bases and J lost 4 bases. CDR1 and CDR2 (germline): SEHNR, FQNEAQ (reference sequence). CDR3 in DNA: TGTGCCAGCAGCCACCCCGCTAGCGGAATTTACAATGAGCAGTTCTTC. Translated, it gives CASSHPASGIYNEQFF.

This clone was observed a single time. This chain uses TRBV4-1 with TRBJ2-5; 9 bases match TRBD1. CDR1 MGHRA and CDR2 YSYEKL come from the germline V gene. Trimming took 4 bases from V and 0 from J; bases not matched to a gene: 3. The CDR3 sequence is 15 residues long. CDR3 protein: CASSRTGVYQETQYF. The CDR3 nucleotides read TGCGCCAGCAGCCGGACAGGGGTGTACCAAGAGACCCAGTACTTC.

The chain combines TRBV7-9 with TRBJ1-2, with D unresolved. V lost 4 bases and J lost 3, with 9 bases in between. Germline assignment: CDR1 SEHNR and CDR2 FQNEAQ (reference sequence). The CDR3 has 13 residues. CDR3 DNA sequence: TGTGCCAGCAGCTCGGTAGTATACTATGGCTACACCTTC. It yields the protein CASSSVVYYGYTF.